This T cell receptor beta chain was recovered during a study of regulatory T cells in long-lasting Graves disease. Study at large: Disease was considered persistent Graves' disease after over 5 years of antithyroid drugs (with positive TSH receptor antibodies).

Findings of the study overall: Persistent disease was associated with favored TRBV28 usage and with favored use of TRBJ1-2 and TRBJ2-5. Sample size, which was small, may have reduced accuracy.

Regarding time point: persistent/refractory GD, antithyroid drugs over 5 years with positive TRAb. RNA extracted from PBMCs served as the sequencing template. From an endocrinology department in Xi'an, China, came the patients. In regard to this clonotype: No antigen is known for it. It is unclear where the CDR3 begins or ends on the DNA, so no DNA is shown, and the CDR3 is as TCRdb lists it.

CDR3 regions were amplified by Arm-PCR using iRepertoire HTBI primers to build TCR beta libraries. TCRdb re-derived calls from the multiplex PCR reads in MiXCR, one entry per CDR3 protein. Among about 290,000 distinct CDR3 sequences, around a fifth were seen once, and the ten largest hold approximately 60%. The germline V gene encodes CDR1 SQVTM and CDR2 ANQGSEA. From its first to its last residue, the CDR3 has 12 amino acids. Sample: peripheral blood mononuclear cells (PBMCs), taken when the disease was refractory, from a patient treated with antithyroid drugs. This receptor was identified in a female donor with Graves disease. The chain joins TRBV29-1 to TRBJ1-5. CDR3 protein: CSVWTSGQPQHF.